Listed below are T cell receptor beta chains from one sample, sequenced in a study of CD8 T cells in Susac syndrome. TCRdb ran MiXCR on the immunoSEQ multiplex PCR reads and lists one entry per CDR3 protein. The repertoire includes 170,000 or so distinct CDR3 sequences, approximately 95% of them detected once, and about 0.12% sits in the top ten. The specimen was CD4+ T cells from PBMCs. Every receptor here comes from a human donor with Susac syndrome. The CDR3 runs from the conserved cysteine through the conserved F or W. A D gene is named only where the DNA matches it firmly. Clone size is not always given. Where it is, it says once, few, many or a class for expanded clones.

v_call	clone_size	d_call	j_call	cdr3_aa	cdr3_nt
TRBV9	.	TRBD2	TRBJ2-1	CASSIPTSGRADEQFF	TGTGCCAGCAGCATCCCGACTAGCGGGAGGGCCGATGAGCAGTTCTTC
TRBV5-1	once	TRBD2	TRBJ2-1	CASSPASGSINEQFF	TGCGCCAGCAGTCCGGCTAGCGGGAGTATCAATGAGCAGTTCTTC
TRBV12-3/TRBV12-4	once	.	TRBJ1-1	CASTLQWDTEAFF	TGTGCCAGCACCCTTCAATGGGACACTGAAGCTTTCTTT
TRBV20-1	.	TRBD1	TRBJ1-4	CSAQTGTDHEKLFF	TGCAGTGCCCAAACCGGGACAGATCATGAAAAACTGTTTTTT
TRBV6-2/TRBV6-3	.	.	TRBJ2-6	CASSYPERSGANVLTF	TGTGCCAGCAGTTACCCGGAAAGATCTGGGGCCAACGTCCTGACTTTC
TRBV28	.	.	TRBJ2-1	CASSLRRISRISNEQFF	TGTGCCAGCAGTTTAAGGAGGATTAGCAGAATAAGCAATGAGCAGTTCTTC
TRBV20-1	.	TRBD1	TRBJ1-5	CSARDQGGRIHQPQHF	TGCAGTGCTAGAGACCAGGGGGGCAGGATCCATCAGCCCCAGCATTTT
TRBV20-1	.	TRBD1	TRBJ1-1	CSASPGQGAWTEAFF	TGCAGTGCTAGCCCGGGACAGGGGGCTTGGACTGAAGCTTTCTTT
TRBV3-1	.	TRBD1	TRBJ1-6	CASSQDRGTGINSPLHF	TGTGCCAGCAGCCAAGATCGGGGGACAGGGATTAATTCACCCCTCCACTTT
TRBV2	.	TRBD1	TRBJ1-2	CASEAGTGVFGYTF	TGTGCCAGCGAGGCCGGGACAGGCGTTTTCGGCTACACCTTC
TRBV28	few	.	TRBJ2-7	CASSFQFGEQYF	TGTGCCAGCAGTTTTCAGTTCGGCGAGCAGTACTTC
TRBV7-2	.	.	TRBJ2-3	CASSSNAERADTQYF	TGTGCCAGCAGCTCGAACGCGGAGAGGGCAGATACGCAGTATTTT
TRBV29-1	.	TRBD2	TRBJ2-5	CSTPNTGLADEETQYF	TGCAGCACTCCTAATACGGGACTAGCGGATGAAGAGACCCAGTACTTC
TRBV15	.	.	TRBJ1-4	CATSRARGTNEKLFF	TGTGCCACCAGCAGAGCCCGGGGAACTAATGAAAAACTGTTTTTT
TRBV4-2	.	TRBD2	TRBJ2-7	CASSQEPSGTSGEQYF	TGTGCCAGCAGCCAAGAACCTAGCGGTACCTCGGGTGAGCAGTACTTC
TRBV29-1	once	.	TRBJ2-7	CPLESTRISYEQYF	TGCCCACTAGAATCTACTAGGATCTCCTACGAGCAGTACTTC
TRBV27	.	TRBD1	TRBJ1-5	CASKIRQGASNQPQHF	TGTGCCAGCAAAATACGACAGGGGGCTAGCAATCAGCCCCAGCATTTT
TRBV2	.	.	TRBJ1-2	CASSGSLQGYGYTF	TGTGCCAGCAGTGGGTCCCTACAGGGCTATGGCTACACCTTC
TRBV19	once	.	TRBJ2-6	CASQRDGLSGANVLTF	TGTGCCAGTCAGAGGGACGGCCTTTCTGGGGCCAACGTCCTGACTTTC
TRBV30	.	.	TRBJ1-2	CAWGQKQVFGGYTF	TGTGCCTGGGGCCAGAAACAGGTCTTCGGCGGCTACACCTTC
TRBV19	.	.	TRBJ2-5	CASSPDSEETQYF	TGTGCCAGTAGCCCCGACAGTGAGGAGACCCAGTACTTC
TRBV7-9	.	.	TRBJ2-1	CASSEKTSNYNEQFF	TGTGCCAGCAGCGAGAAAACTAGCAACTACAATGAGCAGTTCTTC
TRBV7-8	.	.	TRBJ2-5	CASSLESEETQYF	TGTGCCAGCAGCTTAGAGAGCGAAGAGACCCAGTACTTC
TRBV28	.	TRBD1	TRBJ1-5	CASSRGTEYSNQPQHF	TGTGCCAGCAGTCGCGGGACAGAATATAGCAATCAGCCCCAGCATTTT
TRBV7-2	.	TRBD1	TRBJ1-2	CASSPWTGSDYGYTF	TGTGCCAGCAGCCCCTGGACAGGGTCGGACTATGGCTACACCTTC
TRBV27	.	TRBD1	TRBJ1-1	CASSHHGQAAEAFF	TGTGCCAGCAGCCACCACGGACAGGCCGCTGAAGCTTTCTTT
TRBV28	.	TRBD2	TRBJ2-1	CASSPRWASGSSYNEQFF	TGTGCCAGCAGTCCACGTTGGGCTAGCGGGAGCTCCTACAATGAGCAGTTCTTC
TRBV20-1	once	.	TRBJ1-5	CSALRGINQPQHF	TGCAGTGCTTTACGGGGTATCAATCAGCCCCAGCATTTT
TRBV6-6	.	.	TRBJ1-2	CASIEETAYGYTF	TGTGCCAGCATCGAGGAGACGGCCTATGGCTACACCTTC
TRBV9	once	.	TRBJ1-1	CASSVGWAGNTEAFF	TGTGCCAGCAGCGTAGGGTGGGCAGGGAACACTGAAGCTTTCTTT
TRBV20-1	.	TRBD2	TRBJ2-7	CSARDLLGSGSSYEQYF	TGCAGTGCTAGAGATCTTTTGGGTAGCGGGAGTTCCTACGAGCAGTACTTC
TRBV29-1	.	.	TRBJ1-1	CSVEGTVFGQAFF	TGCAGCGTTGAAGGGACAGTGTTCGGACAAGCTTTCTTT
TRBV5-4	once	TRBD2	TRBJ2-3	CASSLEVAGLGSTDTQYF	TGTGCCAGCAGCTTGGAAGTAGCGGGGTTGGGAAGCACAGATACGCAGTATTTT
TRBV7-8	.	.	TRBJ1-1	CASSLEVARGLNTEAFF	TGTGCCAGCAGCTTAGAGGTCGCCAGGGGATTGAACACTGAAGCTTTCTTT
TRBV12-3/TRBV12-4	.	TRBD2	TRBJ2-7	CASSLGRRTSGRLYEQYF	TGTGCCAGCAGTTTGGGACGCAGGACTAGCGGGAGGTTGTACGAGCAGTACTTC
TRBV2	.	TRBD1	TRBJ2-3	CASSGDRPTDTQYF	TGTGCCAGCAGCGGGGACAGACCCACAGATACGCAGTATTTT
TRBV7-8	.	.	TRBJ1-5	CASSPSRQVNQPQHF	TGTGCCAGCAGCCCGAGCAGACAGGTCAATCAGCCCCAGCATTTT
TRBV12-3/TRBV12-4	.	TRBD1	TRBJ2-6	CASTVRTGAGANVLTF	TGTGCCAGCACCGTCAGGACAGGGGCTGGGGCCAACGTCCTGACTTTC
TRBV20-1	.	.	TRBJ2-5	CSAPRSGFQETQYF	TGCAGTGCTCCTCGAAGCGGGTTCCAAGAGACCCAGTACTTC
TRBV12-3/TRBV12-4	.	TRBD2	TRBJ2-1	CASGGLAGGRQFF	TGTGCCAGCGGAGGACTAGCGGGAGGCAGGCAGTTCTTC
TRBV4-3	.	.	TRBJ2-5	CASSQRRGETQYF	TGCGCCAGCAGCCAGCGCCGGGGGGAGACCCAGTACTTC
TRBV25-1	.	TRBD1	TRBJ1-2	CASSEQGGYGYTF	TGTGCCAGCAGCGAACAGGGGGGCTATGGCTACACCTTC
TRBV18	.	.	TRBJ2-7	CASSPSRGMTYEQYF	TGTGCCAGCTCACCATCCAGGGGCATGACCTACGAGCAGTACTTC
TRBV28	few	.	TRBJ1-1	CASSLLNTEAFF	TGTGCCAGCAGTTTATTGAACACTGAAGCTTTCTTT
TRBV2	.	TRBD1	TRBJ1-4	CASRLGDREFF	TGTGCCAGCAGGTTGGGGGACAGAGAGTTTTTT
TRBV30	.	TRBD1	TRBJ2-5	CAYDRGLQETQYF	TGTGCCTATGACAGGGGGCTGCAAGAGACCCAGTACTTC
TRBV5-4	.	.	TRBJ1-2	CASSLDWEGYTF	TGTGCCAGCAGCCTGGATTGGGAGGGCTACACCTTC
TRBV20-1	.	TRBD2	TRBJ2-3	CSVKRGVTDTQYF	TGCAGTGTTAAGCGGGGGGTCACAGATACGCAGTATTTT
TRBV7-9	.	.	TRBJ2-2	CASSVDSNTGELFF	TGTGCCAGCAGCGTAGATTCGAACACCGGGGAGCTGTTTTTT
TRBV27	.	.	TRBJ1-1	CASSPSWGSEAFF	TGTGCCAGCAGTCCCTCGTGGGGCTCTGAAGCTTTCTTT
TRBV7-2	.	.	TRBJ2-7	CASSLGTNKYEQYF	TGTGCCAGCAGCTTAGGGACCAACAAGTACGAGCAGTACTTC
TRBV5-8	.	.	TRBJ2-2	CASSLGTVYTGELFF	TGTGCCAGCAGCTTGGGGACAGTCTACACCGGGGAGCTGTTTTTT
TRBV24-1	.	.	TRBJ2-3	CATRDDHTDTQYF	TGTGCCACCAGAGATGACCACACAGATACGCAGTATTTT
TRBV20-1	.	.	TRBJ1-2	CSSGALGYGYTF	TGCAGTTCGGGGGCCCTAGGCTATGGCTACACCTTC
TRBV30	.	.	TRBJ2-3	CAWTRGAVTDTQYF	TGTGCCTGGACCAGGGGAGCGGTCACAGATACGCAGTATTTT
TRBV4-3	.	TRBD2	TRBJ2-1	CASSSTGLAGVSEQFF	TGCGCCAGCAGCTCTACGGGACTAGCGGGAGTGAGTGAGCAGTTCTTC
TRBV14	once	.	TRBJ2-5	CASSQSLGYQETQYF	TGTGCCAGCAGCCAATCATTGGGGTACCAAGAGACCCAGTACTTC